This TCR beta chain was sequenced for a study of T cell changes during pregnancy in multiple sclerosis. Produced via immunoSEQ multiplex PCR; TCRdb's table is partial and in-frame only. In the table there are 45,000 to 55,000 clones, almost 95% of which are singletons. The ends lost 2 bases at V and 5 bases at J; junction bases unmatched: 10. This CDR3 has 16 residues. Germline V lookup: CDR1 SGHTA, CDR2 FQGNSA. This material consisted of peripheral blood, taken in the third trimester of pregnancy. The chain links TRBV7-2 to TRBJ2-3; TRBD2 matches at 7 bases. This TCR was sampled from a female donor with multiple sclerosis, enrolled in a pregnancy study. The CDR3, as DNA: TGTGCCAGCAGCTTAATGTCGGGAGGACTAAGAGATACGCAGTATTTT. This codes for CASSLMSGGLRDTQYF.